A single sample gave rise to the 7 T cell receptor beta chains below, sequenced in a study of blood T cell repertoires in COVID-19. The repertoire was sequenced with immunoSEQ multiplex PCR; TCRdb's copy has only in-frame clones and lacks some. The data hold more than 95,000 clones, with approximately 80% observed a single time. Sample: peripheral blood. These TCRs come from a woman over 75 with active or convalescent COVID-19.

The chain links TRBV7-9 to TRBJ1-2; 11 bases are a match to TRBD1. V lost 7 bases, J lost 6 bases, and 4 bases stayed unmatched. CDR3 size: 13 residues. Looked up from germline, CDR1 is SEHNR and CDR2 is FQNEAQ (reference sequence). Here the CDR3 reads CASTPGQGDGYTF. In DNA form, the CDR3 reads TGTGCCAGCACCCCGGGACAGGGGGATGGCTACACCTTC.

This rearrangement joins TRBV14 to TRBJ2-7; D perhaps matches TRBD1 (7 bases). There are 13 residues in the CDR3. In germline, CDR1 is SGHDN, CDR2 FVKESK. The germline V and J ends were trimmed by 6 bases and 4 bases, with 13 bases remaining between them. The CDR3 here is CASRGGTEYEQYF. CDR3 DNA: TGTGCCAGCAGAGGAGGGACAGAGTACGAGCAGTACTTC.

The rearrangement uses TRBV7-3 and TRBJ2-7; 8 bases agree with TRBD1. Germline CDR1 and CDR2: SGHTA and FQGTGA. This CDR3 comprises 13 residues. Losses at the gene ends were 5 bases for V and 4 bases for J; bases not matched to a gene: 4. This chain's CDR3 is CASSPDRGYEQYF. As DNA, the CDR3 is TGTGCCAGCAGCCCTGACAGGGGATACGAGCAGTACTTC.

This rearrangement joins TRBV28 to TRBJ2-1; D may be TRBD2 (6 bases). V was clipped by 2 bases and J by 4 bases, with 9 bases between them. Germline CDR1 and CDR2: MDHEN and SYDVKM. CDR3 length equals 14 residues. The CDR3 is CASSLDGLYNEQFF. CDR3 DNA sequence: TGTGCCAGCAGTTTAGACGGACTATACAATGAGCAGTTCTTC.

This chain links TRBV7-2 with TRBJ1-1; the match to TRBD1 covers 8 bases. Germline CDR1 and CDR2: SGHTA and FQGNSA. The CDR3 covers 15 residues. With 4 bases clipped from V and 3 bases from J, the junction kept 7 bases outside the gene matches. CDR3 in DNA: TGTGCCAGCAGCTATCAGGGGGCAGGAGACACTGAAGCTTTCTTT. Protein product: CASSYQGAGDTEAFF. The full variable domain, completed using reference TRBV7-2 and TRBJ1-1, is GAGVSQSPSNKVTEKGKDVELRCDPISGHTALYWYRQSLGQGLEFLIYFQGNSAPDKSGLPSDRFSAERTGGSVSTLTIQRTQQEDSAVYLCASSYQGAGDTEAFFGQGTRLTVV.

This clone was counted once. The genes are TRBV19 and TRBJ2-3, with 10 bases identical to TRBD1. J gave up 10 bases and V 2 bases, and 6 bases lay outside the gene matches. This CDR3 region has 14 residues. Germline CDR1 reads LNHDA; CDR2 reads SQIVND (reference sequence). CDR3 sequence (DNA): TGTGCCAGTAGTATAAGACAGGGGGCTTCTTCGCAGTATTTT. It translates to CASSIRQGASSQYF.

V is TRBV11-1 and J is TRBJ1-6; D gene unclear. V was pared by 1 base and J by 3 bases, with 7 bases between. Germline CDR1 SGHAT, CDR2 FQDESV (reference sequence). The CDR3 spans 15 residues. CDR3 region: CASSLDPGYNSPLHF. The CDR3 bases are TGTGCCAGCAGCTTAGATCCGGGCTATAATTCACCCCTCCACTTT.